Sequencing of this T cell receptor (beta chain) was carried out in a study of Graves' ophthalmopathy and Graves' hyperthyroidism. Orbital computed tomography and thyroid ultrasound, along with TRAb, serum thyroxine and clinical symptoms, underpinned diagnosis. This clonotype was picked up many times. The TCR beta CDR3 regions underwent amplification from RNA transcripts. Scientists carried out first-round RT-PCR using HTBI primers and then a second-round multiplex PCR. TCRdb analysed the multiplex PCR reads with MiXCR anew, one entry per CDR3 protein. The sample contains 660,000 or so distinct CDR3 sequences, under 50% of which appear only once. Trimming took 2 bases from V and 4 from J, leaving 8 bases between them. The germline CDR1 and CDR2 sequences are KGHSY and FQNENV. The CDR3 contains 14 residues.

Specimen: peripheral blood. This TCR derives from an adult man with Graves' ophthalmopathy. The rearrangement joins TRBV16 to TRBJ1-4; D is undetermined. This CDR3 reads CASSQEEINEKLFF. CDR3 nucleotides: TGTGCCAGCAGCCAAGAAGAGATTAATGAAAAACTGTTTTTT.